This TCR beta chain emerged from a study of T cells after yellow fever vaccination. Worth noting for this clonotype: Its antigen is still unknown.

The CDR3 has 15 residues. CDR1 is KGHDR and CDR2 is SFDVKD in the germline V gene. V lost 3 bases, J lost 0 bases, and 9 bases lay in between. Study-wide findings and caveats: Repertoires sorted by FACS could include abundant clonotypes that are contaminants from the bulk population. The appearance of a small share of clonotypes in both CD4 and CD8 compartments was observed.

A universal primer site and UMIs were added as TCR cDNA was made by 5'RACE template switching. From the 5' RACE reads, TCRdb called clonotypes with MiXCR, one entry per CDR3 protein. The table shows hundreds of thousands of distinct CDR3 sequences, with roughly 14% occurring only once. The material sequenced was PBMCs, taken on the day of the yellow fever booster vaccination. This receptor was identified in a man aged 25 to 40 who received the YFV17D yellow fever vaccine. The V call is TRBV24-1, the J call TRBJ2-3, with D perhaps given as TRBD1 or TRBD2 (5 bases each). CDR3 amino acids: CATSDHRDSTDTQYF. Here the CDR3 DNA reads TGTGCCACCAGTGATCACCGGGACAGCACAGATACGCAGTATTTT.